This T cell receptor beta chain was recovered during a study of early T cells in non-severe SARS-CoV-2 infection. In the study overall: Whole-blood bulk RNA, unsorted, was sequenced, and chains were unpaired.

Losses at the gene ends were 2 bases for V and 9 bases for J; bases not matched to a gene: 8. Germline V CDR1 and CDR2: SGHTA, FQGNSA. There are 14 residues in the CDR3. Attachment of unique molecular identifiers was made to individual cDNA molecules. MiXCR, run by TCRdb on the 5' RACE reads, gives a single entry per CDR3 protein. The sample lists more than 25,000 distinct CDR3 sequences; roughly 4.5% were seen once. This clonotype was counted many times. Material: whole blood. This chain links TRBV7-2 with TRBJ2-5; TRBD2 matches at 8 bases. The source is an adult who was a healthcare worker with PCR-confirmed SARS-CoV-2 infection or an uninfected control (not recorded which). CDR3 in DNA: TGTGCCAGCAGCTTAACTAGCGGTCCCATGGCCCAGTACTTC. Protein sequence: CASSLTSGPMAQYF.